This entry lists 31 T cell receptor beta chains sequenced from one sample in a study of cytomegalovirus exposure and HLA in healthy donors. PCR primers comprised 60 Vbeta and 13 Jbeta primers. Data came from immunoSEQ multiplex PCR; TCRdb stores just in-frame clones and leaves some out. The sample records under 150,000 clones, almost 85% being singletons. The sequencing input was PBMCs. These receptors were taken from a boy younger than 10 in good health and CMV-seronegative.

This chain joins TRBV4-2 and TRBJ1-1, with 10 bases identical to TRBD1. Germline-derived CDR1 and CDR2 are LGHNA and YNFKEQ. Trimming removed 3 bases from V and 4 bases from J; junction bases left unmatched: 5. The CDR3 loop spans 15 amino acids. The CDR3, as DNA: TGTGCCAGCAGCCAGACGGACAGGGGGGGCACTGAAGCTTTCTTT. Protein product: CASSQTDRGGTEAFF.

This chain links TRBV5-1 with TRBJ2-7; D call uncertain. The germline V and J ends were trimmed by 0 bases and 3 bases, with 7 bases remaining between them. Germline-derived CDR1 and CDR2 are SGHRS and YFSETQ. This CDR3 region has 13 residues. CDR3 sequence reads: CASSLGPDYEQYV. CDR3 DNA: TGCGCCAGCAGCTTGGGACCCGACTACGAGCAGTACGTC.

By its share, this clone is medium-sized. This chain's CDR3 is CASSLDDSYSPLHF. The CDR3 DNA reads TGTGCCAGCAGCTTAGACGACAGCTATTCACCCCTCCACTTT. V gene TRBV11-2 combines with J gene TRBJ1-6; D is possibly TRBD1 (5 bases). V lost 0 bases, J lost 8 bases, and 8 bases lay in between. The CDR3 runs 14 residues. Germline assignment: CDR1 SGHAT and CDR2 FQNNGV.

Written as DNA, the CDR3 is TGCAGCGTTGAATCAGGGAACACAGATACGCAGTATTTT. This translates into CSVESGNTDTQYF. This rearrangement joins TRBV29-1 to TRBJ2-3, with a possible D match to TRBD1 (5 bases). From germline, CDR1 is SQVTM and CDR2 ANQGSEA. Between the trimmed V and J ends, which lost 2 bases and 2 bases, there was a span of 8 bases. The CDR3 spans 13 residues.

The chain combines TRBV29-1 with TRBJ1-2; 8 nucleotides line up with TRBD1. Germline CDR1 is SQVTM and CDR2 is ANQGSEA. The V segment lost 7 bases and the J segment 4 bases; nucleotides outside the gene matches: 5. The length of the CDR3 is 12 residues. As DNA, the CDR3 is TGCAGCGCCCTAGACAGGGGCTATGGCTACACCTTC. It codes for CSALDRGYGYTF.

The chain uses TRBV6-6 and TRBJ1-1, with unresolved D. Trimming removed 0 bases from V and 4 bases from J, with 12 bases in between. Germline lookup yields CDR1 MNHNY and CDR2 SVGAGI (reference sequence). This CDR3 is built from 15 residues. The CDR3 protein is CASSYSADGGTEAFF. The DNA of the CDR3 is TGTGCCAGCAGTTACTCGGCAGATGGTGGCACTGAAGCTTTCTTT.

V usage is TRBV19 and J usage is TRBJ1-2; TRBD1 might be the D (5 bases). Deletions cut 6 bases from V and 0 bases from J, with 14 bases between. Germline values: CDR1 LNHDA, CDR2 SQIVND (reference sequence). The CDR3 contains 15 residues. The CDR3 here is CASSPVAGSNYGYTF. The CDR3 DNA is TGTGCCAGTAGCCCCGTGGCAGGGTCTAACTATGGCTACACCTTC.

The chain joins TRBV2 to TRBJ2-2, with TRBD1 as a possible D gene (5 bases). Trimming cost V 8 bases and J 3 bases, with 16 bases left between them. CDR3 length: 15 amino acids. Germline CDR1 reads SNHLY; CDR2 reads FYNNEI. CDR3 amino acids: CASGKGQGDTGELFF. The CDR3 DNA follows: TGTGCCAGCGGGAAGGGGCAGGGCGACACCGGGGAGCTGTTTTTT.

V gene TRBV11-2 combines with J gene TRBJ1-5; 7 bases fit TRBD1. The germline V gene has CDR1 SGHAT and CDR2 FQNNGV. V gave up 1 base and J gave up 0 bases; unmatched junction bases: 3. The CDR3 covers 16 residues. The CDR3 loop reads CASSLGTGPSNQPQHF. The CDR3 DNA reads TGTGCCAGCAGCTTAGGGACAGGCCCTAGCAATCAGCCCCAGCATTTT.

V and J are TRBV7-2 and TRBJ1-2, with a possible D match to TRBD1 (5 bases). Trimming stripped 0 bases from V and 8 bases from J, with 28 bases between. The CDR3 spans 19 residues. CDR1 is SGHTA, CDR2 FQGNSA, per germline. The CDR3 DNA is TGTGCCAGCAGCTTAGCTGGGGTCAGGGATCCCCCGGCCAAGGGCGGCTACACCTTC. It is translated as CASSLAGVRDPPAKGGYTF.

The chain combines TRBV11-3 with TRBJ1-2; 7 bases align to TRBD1. Germline loops: CDR1 SGHNT, CDR2 YENEEA. This CDR3 has 15 amino acids. Trimming cost V 7 bases and J 1 base; bases outside gene matches: 9. Here the CDR3 DNA reads TGTGCCAGCAACCGACGGGACAGACGTAACTATGGCTACACCTTC. Translated, it gives CASNRRDRRNYGYTF.

The chain is built from TRBV6-1 and TRBJ2-2, with D perhaps TRBD1 (6 bases). Germline V gene lookup returns CDR1 MNHNS and CDR2 SASEGT. The CDR3 spans 16 residues. The V gene lost 2 bases and the J gene lost 2 bases, with 12 bases spanning the gap. The CDR3 DNA reads TGTGCCAGCAGTGAAAAAGGGGGTATTAACACCGGGGAGCTGTTTTTT. It translates to CASSEKGGINTGELFF.

This clone was seen just once. The V gene is TRBV18, the J gene TRBJ2-5; the D gene is possibly TRBD1 (5 bases). Looked up from germline, CDR1 is KGHSH and CDR2 is LQKENI. The CDR3 is 15 residues long. The ends were cut back, 1 base at V and 5 bases at J, with 14 bases in the middle. The CDR3 region has the DNA TGTGCCAGCTCACCACACGCAGGGAATGGGGAGACCCAGTACTTC. Its protein product is CASSPHAGNGETQYF.

CDR3 sequence: CATRTDRDNQPQHF. Written as DNA, the CDR3 is TGTGCCACCAGGACGGACAGGGACAATCAGCCCCAGCATTTT. The gene calls are TRBV15 and TRBJ1-5; TRBD1 agrees at 8 bases. This CDR3 has 14 residues. Trimming took 6 bases from V and 3 from J; bases not matched to a gene: 4. Germline loops: CDR1 LNHNV, CDR2 YYDKDF (reference sequence).

This clone was observed once. V and J are TRBV29-1 and TRBJ2-1; TRBD2 is a possible D gene (5 bases). Germline V lookup: CDR1 SQVTM, CDR2 ANQGSEA. The CDR3 is made up of 14 amino acids. V lost 3 bases and J 0 bases, leaving 9 bases between the germline ends. CDR3 bases: TGCAGCGTTGAGTGGAGGAGCTCCTACAATGAGCAGTTCTTC. Translating it yields CSVEWRSSYNEQFF.

The chain recombines TRBV2 with TRBJ2-7; D may be TRBD1 (5 bases). V gave up 5 bases and J gave up 2 bases, with 13 bases separating them. The CDR3 runs 14 residues. Germline V gene data show CDR1 as SNHLY and CDR2 as FYNNEI. The chain's CDR3 is CASSTQVTPYEQYV. The CDR3 DNA sequence: TGTGCCAGCAGTACACAGGTTACCCCCTACGAGCAGTACGTC.

The chain couples TRBV5-5 to TRBJ1-2, with 11 bases identical to TRBD1. Germline lookup yields CDR1 SGHKS and CDR2 YYEKEE (reference sequence). The CDR3 is 17 residues long. V lost 4 bases, J lost 1 base, and 9 bases stayed unmatched. CDR3 in amino acids: CASSAPGQGVINYGYTF. CDR3 DNA sequence: TGTGCCAGCAGCGCACCGGGACAGGGGGTAATTAACTATGGCTACACCTTC.

This chain uses TRBV5-6 with TRBJ2-7, with TRBD1 identical over 7 bases. The J segment lost 1 base and the V segment lost 3 bases, leaving 7 bases of the junction unmatched. This CDR3 has 15 amino acids. The germline V gene has CDR1 SGHDT and CDR2 YYEEEE. CDR3 DNA sequence: TGTGCCAGCAGCTGGAGACAGGGTTGGTCCTACGAGCAGTACGTC. It translates to CASSWRQGWSYEQYV.

The chain couples TRBV19 to TRBJ2-1; 14 nucleotides agree with TRBD2. This CDR3 region has 20 residues. Looked up from germline, CDR1 is LNHDA and CDR2 is SQIVND (reference sequence). The V and J ends lost 6 bases and 1 base, in that order; junction bases with no gene match: 14. DNA of the CDR3: TGTGCCAGTAGCCCGAGAGGCGGACTAGCGGGGGGCGCATCCTACAATGAGCAGTTCTTC. Translating gives CASSPRGGLAGGASYNEQFF.

The chain has TRBV6-5 and TRBJ2-3, with TRBD2 matching 7 bases. After removal of 4 bases from V and 4 bases from J, the junction contained 8 bases not matched to a gene. The CDR3 is made up of 15 amino acids. Per germline, CDR1 MNHEY and CDR2 SVGAGI. CDR3 residues: CASSSLAEVADTQYF. In DNA form, the CDR3 reads TGTGCCAGCAGTTCGCTAGCGGAGGTCGCAGATACGCAGTATTTT.

This clone appeared a single time. The J gene is TRBJ2-1, the V gene TRBV9, with a tentative D call TRBD2 (6 bases). The CDR3 spans 15 residues. The germline V gene encodes CDR1 SGDLS and CDR2 YYNGEE. Trimming took off 3 bases at V and 5 bases at J, with 15 bases between the two ends. CDR3 protein: CASSARDFSNNEQFF. In DNA, the CDR3 is TGTGCCAGCAGCGCCCGGGACTTTTCAAACAATGAGCAGTTCTTC.

The chain employs TRBV6-5 and TRBJ1-2, with 8 bases identical to TRBD1. The trim removed 5 bases at V and 1 base at J, leaving 0 bases unmatched. The CDR3 covers 13 residues. The germline CDR1 and CDR2 sequences are MNHEY and SVGAGI. Here the CDR3 DNA reads TGTGCCAGCAGTGACAGGGGTAACTATGGCTACACCTTC. It is translated as CASSDRGNYGYTF.

V and J are TRBV5-1 and TRBJ1-1; D remains unclear. From germline, CDR1 is SGHRS and CDR2 YFSETQ. This CDR3 region has 14 residues. Between the trimmed V and J ends, which lost 0 bases and 1 base, there was a span of 7 bases. CDR3 nucleotide sequence: TGCGCCAGCAGCTTGGACAGTGCGAACACTGAAGCTTTCTTT. Translation: CASSLDSANTEAFF.

V and J are TRBV2 and TRBJ2-1, with 7 positions matching TRBD2. This CDR3 contains 18 residues. Germline V gives CDR1 SNHLY, CDR2 FYNNEI. V shed 1 base and J 0 bases; nucleotides not matched to a gene: 9. The CDR3 loop reads CASSEVGAGQSSYNEQFF. The CDR3 nucleotides read TGTGCCAGCAGTGAAGTCGGAGCGGGGCAAAGCTCCTACAATGAGCAGTTCTTC.

This chain uses TRBV4-2 with TRBJ2-5, with 9 positions matching TRBD2. The CDR3 is 16 residues long. Germline V gene lookup returns CDR1 LGHNA and CDR2 YNFKEQ. Germline trimming cut 1 base from V and 9 bases from J; bases unmatched to any gene: 12. In nucleotides, the CDR3 is TGTGCCAGCAGCCAAGCGCCTAGCGGGGACGTAAGGGCCCAGTACTTC. It translates to CASSQAPSGDVRAQYF.

This clone turned up a few times. The chain links TRBV9 to TRBJ1-2, with TRBD1 matching 9 bases. With 2 bases clipped from V and 7 bases from J, the junction kept 9 bases outside the gene matches. This CDR3 region has 15 residues. In germline, CDR1 is SGDLS, CDR2 YYNGEE. The chain's CDR3 is CASSVQQGAVGGYTF. CDR3 nucleotides: TGTGCCAGCAGCGTCCAACAGGGGGCGGTCGGTGGCTACACCTTC.

The chain couples TRBV6-5 to TRBJ1-2, with 10 positions matching TRBD1. Germline lookup yields CDR1 MNHEY and CDR2 SVGAGI. The CDR3 covers 16 residues. Germline trimming cut 0 bases from V and 8 bases from J; bases unmatched to any gene: 9. For the CDR3, the DNA is TGTGCCAGCAGTTACTCGGTGACAGGGGGCGTCTACGGCTACACCTTC. This encodes CASSYSVTGGVYGYTF.

CDR3 amino acids: CASNGQGPDYYGYTF. The CDR3 DNA reads TGTGCCAGCAATGGACAGGGTCCAGACTACTATGGCTACACCTTC. The chain combines TRBV6-1 with TRBJ1-2, with TRBD1 identical over 8 bases. This CDR3 contains 15 residues. Unmatched junction bases numbered 10, after V lost 7 bases and J lost 3 bases. The germline CDR1 and CDR2 sequences are MNHNS and SASEGT.

Here the CDR3 reads CAINSFQGGEGYTF. The CDR3, as DNA: TGTGCCATCAACTCCTTCCAGGGCGGGGAAGGCTACACCTTC. The chain has TRBV10-3 and TRBJ1-2, with D tentatively TRBD1 (5 bases). Trimming removed 7 bases from V and 8 bases from J, with 20 bases in between. The CDR3 covers 14 residues. Germline CDR1 ENHRY, CDR2 SYGVKD.

The chain employs TRBV2 and TRBJ1-6; TRBD1 matches 7 bases. Germline V gives CDR1 SNHLY, CDR2 FYNNEI. This CDR3 region has 15 residues. J lost 5 bases, V lost 6 bases, and 7 bases had no gene match. The CDR3 DNA reads TGTGCCAGCAGCACCCTAGGGACAGATAATTCACCCCTCCACTTT. Its translation is CASSTLGTDNSPLHF.

The chain links TRBV9 to TRBJ2-7; the match to TRBD1 covers 9 bases. V was clipped by 7 bases and J by 7 bases; unmatched bases: 6. The CDR3 is 12 amino acids. Per the germline V gene, CDR1 is SGDLS and CDR2 is YYNGEE. CDR3 sequence (DNA): TGTGCCAGCTCTGGGACAGGGTGGGAGCAGTACTTC. This encodes CASSGTGWEQYF.